In this sample, the clone carrying this T cell receptor (beta chain) turned up once. Antigen unknown. Primers: 60 Vbeta forward and 13 Jbeta reverse. The protocol was immunoSEQ multiplex PCR, while the TCRdb copy is restricted to in-frame clones and leaves out a portion. The sample has 140,000 to 150,000 clones, nearly 85% seen once; the top ten hold less than 4%. This sample is drawn from a study of cytomegalovirus exposure and HLA in healthy donors. With 4 bases clipped from V and 7 bases from J, the junction kept 8 bases outside the gene matches. Looked up from germline, CDR1 is SGHRS and CDR2 is YFSETQ. CDR3 length: 15 residues. Findings of the study overall: TCR beta chain V- and J-gene trimming was linked, in a later analysis, to a missense variant in DCLRE1C. Reportedly, a later analysis found an Asian-associated ancestry cluster had fewer N-insertions than the roughly 700-donor mean. TCR beta V segments were, for the most part, productive about 87% or about 30% of the time in an earlier analysis.

The V and J genes are TRBV5-1 and TRBJ1-6; 7 positions agree with TRBD1. The clonotype comes from a male donor in good health and CMV-seronegative. The sequenced material came from PBMCs. The CDR3 nucleotides read TGCGCCAGCAGCCTTGGCGGGACAGAAAATTCACCCCTCCACTTT. Its protein is CASSLGGTENSPLHF.